Shown below are 14 T cell receptor beta chains from a single sample sequenced in a study of blood T cell repertoires in COVID-19. TCRdb's table, derived via immunoSEQ multiplex PCR, lists solely in-frame clones and lacks some. The sample yields 300,000 to 350,000 clones, around nine tenths seen once. The sequencing input was peripheral blood. The origin of the receptors is a woman between 65 and 79 years old with COVID-19, enrolled during active disease.

V gene TRBV5-4 combines with J gene TRBJ2-7; 12 nucleotides line up with TRBD2. The V gene end was trimmed by 2 bases and the J gene end by 4 bases; junction bases not matched to a gene: 4. This CDR3 is built from 15 residues. Germline V gives CDR1 SGHNT, CDR2 YYREEE (reference sequence). In DNA form, the CDR3 reads TGTGCCAGCAGCTTTTCTAGCGGGGGGGCTTACGAGCAGTACTTC. The encoded protein is CASSFSSGGAYEQYF.

The chain has TRBV10-3 and TRBJ2-5; no clear D. Germline CDR1 is ENHRY and CDR2 is SYGVKD. The germline V and J ends were trimmed by 8 bases and 4 bases, with 17 bases remaining between them. This CDR3 has 14 residues. This CDR3 is CAISSPQIGETQYF. DNA for the CDR3: TGTGCCATCTCTTCCCCTCAGATTGGAGAGACCCAGTACTTC.

This chain links TRBV28 with TRBJ1-5, with D possibly TRBD1 on 5 matching bases. Germline V gives CDR1 MDHEN, CDR2 SYDVKM. The CDR3 extends over 15 amino acids. V was pared by 6 bases and J by 1 base, with 13 bases between. The chain's CDR3 is CASSTGGYSNQPQHF. The CDR3 coding sequence is TGTGCCAGCAGCACCGGGGGTTACAGCAATCAGCCCCAGCATTTT.

The CDR3: CASSQDGYGGAVETQYF. DNA of the CDR3: TGCGCCAGCAGCCAAGATGGGTACGGGGGGGCCGTAGAGACCCAGTACTTC. The chain uses TRBV4-1 and TRBJ2-5; TRBD2 agrees at 8 bases. The V segment lost 0 bases and the J segment 4 bases; nucleotides outside the gene matches: 10. Germline CDR1 is MGHRA and CDR2 is YSYEKL. CDR3 size: 17 residues.

The rearrangement joins TRBV2 to TRBJ1-2, with D unclear. Between the trimmed V and J ends, which lost 2 bases and 8 bases, there was a span of 12 bases. This CDR3 spans 13 amino acids. Germline-derived CDR1 and CDR2 are SNHLY and FYNNEI. CDR3 coding DNA: TGTGCCAGCAGTGAACGGGGAATGGTAGGCTACACCTTC. Encoded protein: CASSERGMVGYTF.

The chain couples TRBV24-1 to TRBJ1-4; TRBD1 matches 8 bases. V gave up 4 bases and J gave up 3 bases; unmatched junction bases: 3. The CDR3 has 15 amino acids. CDR1 and CDR2 from the germline V gene are KGHDR and SFDVKD. The CDR3 region has the DNA TGTGCCACCAGTGAAGAGACAGGGGCTAATGAAAAACTGTTTTTT. Its protein product is CATSEETGANEKLFF.

This clone was seen a handful of times. V is TRBV5-6 and J is TRBJ1-1, with 8 nucleotides matching TRBD1. CDR3 length: 14 residues. Germline V gene data show CDR1 as SGHDT and CDR2 as YYEEEE. The V segment lost 4 bases and the J segment 1 base; nucleotides outside the gene matches: 3. This CDR3 is CASSRGQANTEAFF. CDR3 sequence (DNA): TGTGCCAGCAGCCGGGGACAGGCGAACACTGAAGCTTTCTTT.

The J gene is TRBJ2-3, the V gene TRBV18; 9 bases map to TRBD2. The CDR3 consists of 16 residues. CDR1 and CDR2 (germline): KGHSH, LQKENI. Germline trimming cut 2 bases from V and 2 bases from J; bases unmatched to any gene: 5. This chain's CDR3 is CASSPLAGATTDTQYF. The CDR3 region has the DNA TGTGCCAGCTCACCATTAGCGGGGGCGACCACAGATACGCAGTATTTT.

The CDR3 nucleotides are TGTGCCAGTACCGACAGAGACACTGAAGCTTTCTTT. Its protein is CASTDRDTEAFF. This rearrangement joins TRBV19 to TRBJ1-1, with D tentatively TRBD1 (5 bases). Per the germline V gene, CDR1 is LNHDA and CDR2 is SQIVND (reference sequence). The ends were cut back, 7 bases at V and 3 bases at J, with 9 bases in the middle. The CDR3 loop spans 12 amino acids.

V usage is TRBV12-5 and J usage is TRBJ2-1; 10 bases align to TRBD2. V was clipped by 0 bases and J by 0 bases; unmatched bases: 5. Germline V gene sequence: CDR1 LGHNT, CDR2 FRNRAP. The CDR3 spans 18 residues. This CDR3 is CASGLVLAGGPSYNEQFF. The CDR3 DNA sequence: TGTGCTAGTGGTTTGGTATTAGCGGGGGGCCCCTCCTACAATGAGCAGTTCTTC.

This chain uses TRBV2 with TRBJ2-1, with D possibly matching TRBD2 (6 bases). This CDR3 comprises 15 residues. V was trimmed by 3 bases and J by 5 bases, leaving 14 bases between them. Germline CDR1 reads SNHLY; CDR2 reads FYNNEI. CDR3 DNA sequence: TGTGCCAGCAGTGACGCGGGGCTACTCCACAATGAGCAGTTCTTC. Translated, it gives CASSDAGLLHNEQFF.

This chain links TRBV24-1 with TRBJ2-7, with TRBD2 identical over 13 bases. Germline assignment: CDR1 KGHDR and CDR2 SFDVKD. The junction had 7 bases not matched to a gene; V was cut back by 4 bases and J by 5 bases. CDR3 size: 16 residues. The CDR3 DNA is TGTGCCACCAGTGACCGAGGGACTAGCGGGGATAACGAGCAGTACTTC. Protein sequence: CATSDRGTSGDNEQYF.

This chain joins TRBV4-3 and TRBJ1-5, with a weak D call TRBD1 (5 bases). The germline gives CDR1 LGHNA, CDR2 YSLEER. The CDR3 loop spans 16 amino acids. The V and J ends lost 0 bases and 4 bases respectively, with 13 bases between them. The CDR3 DNA follows: TGCGCCAGCAGCCAAGACTTTCAGGGCGCGAATCAGCCCCAGCATTTT. It is translated as CASSQDFQGANQPQHF.

The chain employs TRBV14 and TRBJ2-7; D unclear. The V end lost 4 bases, the J end lost 0 bases, and 4 bases lay between the germline ends. Germline CDR1 and CDR2: SGHDN and FVKESK. This CDR3 spans 12 amino acids. The CDR3 protein is CASSLLSYEQYF. DNA for the CDR3: TGTGCCAGCAGCCTCCTCTCCTACGAGCAGTACTTC.